The next 8 T cell receptor beta chains were all read from a single sample in a study of cytomegalovirus exposure and HLA in healthy donors. Both 60 Vbeta primers and 13 Jbeta primers went into the PCR. Sequencing was performed with immunoSEQ multiplex PCR; in TCRdb, only in-frame clones are kept and a portion is missing. The sample records approximately 170,000 clones, 81% being singletons. Sequencing was done on a sample of PBMCs. These receptors were collected from a man aged 45 to 65 in good health and CMV-seropositive.

This clone has more than one count but fewer than ten. The CDR3 loop reads CASTSDTNTEAFF. The CDR3 nucleotides read TGTGCCAGCACATCGGACACAAACACTGAAGCTTTCTTT. The chain couples TRBV2 to TRBJ1-1; D is possibly TRBD1 (5 bases). The CDR3 sequence is 13 residues long. The V and J ends lost 7 bases and 2 bases respectively, with 11 bases between them. CDR1 is SNHLY and CDR2 is FYNNEI in the germline V gene.

This sequence joins TRBV25-1 and TRBJ1-2; perhaps TRBD1 as D (6 bases). CDR3 length: 15 amino acids. V was clipped by 0 bases and J by 4 bases, with 12 bases between them. CDR1 MGHDK and CDR2 SYGVNS come from the germline V gene. In nucleotides, the CDR3 is TGTGCCAGCAGTGAATATACAGGGATGGGCTATGGCTACACCTTC. This sequence encodes CASSEYTGMGYGYTF.

Turning to this clone: No conserved phenylalanine or tryptophan is present at the end of the CDR3, so a read error is the likely explanation. The limits of the CDR3 on the DNA are not certain, so only TCRdb's listed CDR3 is given. The rearrangement links TRBV28 to TRBJ2-7; the table's D call TRBD2 went unverified against the DNA. Germline-derived CDR1 and CDR2 are MDHEN and SYDVKM. The CDR3 is made up of 13 amino acids, end residues included. The CDR3 protein is CASSLNTGTSHYY.

The CDR3 sequence is CAIQGAAGELFF. CDR3 nucleotide sequence: TGTGCCATTCAGGGCGCCGCCGGGGAGCTGTTTTTT. The chain recombines TRBV2 with TRBJ2-2, with a possible D match to TRBD1 (5 bases). CDR3 length equals 12 residues. V was cut by 10 bases and J by 6 bases, with 12 bases left in between. Germline CDR1 SNHLY, CDR2 FYNNEI. The full variable domain, its missing parts supplied by reference TRBV2 and TRBJ2-2, is EPEVTQTPSHQVTQMGQEVILRCVPISNHLYFYWYRQILGQKVEFLVSFYNNEISEKSEIFDDQFSVERPDGSNFTLKIRSTKLEDSAMYFCAIQGAAGELFFGEGSRLTVL.

This rearrangement joins TRBV5-8 to TRBJ2-1; 9 bases agree with TRBD2. Germline CDR1 and CDR2: SGHTS and YDEGEE. This CDR3 has 12 amino acids. The CDR3 DNA reads as TGTGACCGTGCGGGAGGGTACAATGAGCAGTTCTTC. This encodes CDRAGGYNEQFF.

This chain connects TRBV5-1 to TRBJ1-6; D possibly corresponds to TRBD1 (5 bases). CDR3 size: 16 residues. Germline V gene data show CDR1 as SGHRS and CDR2 as YFSETQ. Trimming cost V 0 bases and J 10 bases, with 17 bases left between them. Written as DNA, the CDR3 is TGCGCCAGCAGCTTGGTTGCGGCAGGGTTAAACTCACCCCTCCACTTT. This gives the protein CASSLVAAGLNSPLHF. The full variable domain, with the rest looked up from reference TRBV5-1 and TRBJ1-6, is KAGVTQTPRYLIKTRGQQVTLSCSPISGHRSVSWYQQTPGQGLQFLFEYFSETQRNKGNFPGRFSGRQFSNSRSEMNVSTLELGDSALYLCASSLVAAGLNSPLHFGNGTRLTVT.

The gene calls are TRBV15 and TRBJ2-5; the match to TRBD2 covers 8 bases. The CDR3 is 14 residues long. CDR1 is LNHNV and CDR2 is YYDKDF in the germline V gene (reference sequence). Germline trimming cut 5 bases from V and 6 bases from J; bases unmatched to any gene: 8. The CDR3: CATSVSGGGKTQYF. DNA of the CDR3: TGTGCCACCAGCGTGTCGGGAGGGGGAAAGACCCAGTACTTC.

This sequence joins TRBV7-2 and TRBJ1-1, with D maybe TRBD1 (5 bases). The V gene's germline CDR1 is SGHTA and CDR2 FQGNSA. V was trimmed by 5 bases and J by 3 bases, leaving 10 bases between them. CDR3 length: 13 amino acids. The CDR3 region is CASSLNRYTEAFF. CDR3 bases: TGTGCCAGCAGCCTAAACAGGTACACTGAAGCTTTCTTT. The full variable domain, in which reference TRBV7-2 and TRBJ1-1 provide the parts outside the CDR3, is GAGVSQSPSNKVTEKGKDVELRCDPISGHTALYWYRQSLGQGLEFLIYFQGNSAPDKSGLPSDRFSAERTGGSVSTLTIQRTQQEDSAVYLCASSLNRYTEAFFGQGTRLTVV.